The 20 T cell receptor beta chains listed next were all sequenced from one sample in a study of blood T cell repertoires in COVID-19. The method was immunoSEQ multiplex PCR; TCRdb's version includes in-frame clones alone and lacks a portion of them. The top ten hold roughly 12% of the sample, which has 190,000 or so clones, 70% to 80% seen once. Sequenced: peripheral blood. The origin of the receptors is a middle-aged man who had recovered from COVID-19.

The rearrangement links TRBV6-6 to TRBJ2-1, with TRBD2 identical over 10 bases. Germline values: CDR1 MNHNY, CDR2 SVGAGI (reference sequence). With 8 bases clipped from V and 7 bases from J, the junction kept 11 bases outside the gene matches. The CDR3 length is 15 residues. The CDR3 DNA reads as TGTGCCAGCTCGACAGGGACTAGCGTTGGAAATGAGCAGTTCTTC. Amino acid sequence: CASSTGTSVGNEQFF.

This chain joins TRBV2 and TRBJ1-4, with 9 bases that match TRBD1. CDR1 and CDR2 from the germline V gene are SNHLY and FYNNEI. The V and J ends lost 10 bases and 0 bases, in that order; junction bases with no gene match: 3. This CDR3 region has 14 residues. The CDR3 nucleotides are TGTGCCAACAGACAGGGGGCAACTAATGAAAAACTGTTTTTT. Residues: CANRQGATNEKLFF.

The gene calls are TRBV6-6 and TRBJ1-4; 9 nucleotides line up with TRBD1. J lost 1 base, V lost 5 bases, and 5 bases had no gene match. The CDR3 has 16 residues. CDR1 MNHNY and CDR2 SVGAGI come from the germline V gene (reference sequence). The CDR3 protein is CASSPGDRVTNEKLFF. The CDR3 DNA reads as TGTGCCAGCAGTCCGGGGGACAGGGTAACTAATGAAAAACTGTTTTTT.

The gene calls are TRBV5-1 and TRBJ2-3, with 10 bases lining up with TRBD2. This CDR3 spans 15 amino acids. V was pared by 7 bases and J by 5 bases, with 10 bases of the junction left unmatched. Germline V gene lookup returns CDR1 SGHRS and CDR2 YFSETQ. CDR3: CASVRVAGGVDTQYF. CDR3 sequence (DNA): TGCGCCAGCGTGAGGGTAGCGGGAGGAGTAGATACGCAGTATTTT.

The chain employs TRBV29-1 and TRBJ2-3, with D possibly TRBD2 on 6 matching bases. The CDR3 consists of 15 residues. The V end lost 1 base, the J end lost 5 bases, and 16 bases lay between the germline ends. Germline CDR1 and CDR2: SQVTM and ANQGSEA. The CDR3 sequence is CSVEGDGRTGDTQYF. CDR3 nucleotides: TGCAGCGTTGAAGGTGACGGGAGAACAGGAGATACGCAGTATTTT.

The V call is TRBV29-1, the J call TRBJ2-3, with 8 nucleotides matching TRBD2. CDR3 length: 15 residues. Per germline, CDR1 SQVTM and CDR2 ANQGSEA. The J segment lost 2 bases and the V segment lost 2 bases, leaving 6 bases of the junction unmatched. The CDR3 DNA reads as TGCAGCGTTGAACGCCTAGCGGGTAACACAGATACGCAGTATTTT. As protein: CSVERLAGNTDTQYF.

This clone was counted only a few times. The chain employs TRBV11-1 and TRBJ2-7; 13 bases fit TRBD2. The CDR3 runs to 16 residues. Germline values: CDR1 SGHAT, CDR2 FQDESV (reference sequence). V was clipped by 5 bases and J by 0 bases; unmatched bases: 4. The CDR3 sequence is CASSPRTSGSSYEQYF. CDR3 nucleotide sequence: TGTGCCAGCAGCCCAAGGACTAGCGGGAGCTCCTACGAGCAGTACTTC. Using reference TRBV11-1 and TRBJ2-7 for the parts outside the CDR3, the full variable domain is EAEVAQSPRYKITEKSQAVAFWCDPISGHATLYWYRQILGQGPELLVQFQDESVVDDSQLPKDRFSAERLKGVDSTLKIQPAELGDSAMYLCASSPRTSGSSYEQYFGPGTRLTVT.

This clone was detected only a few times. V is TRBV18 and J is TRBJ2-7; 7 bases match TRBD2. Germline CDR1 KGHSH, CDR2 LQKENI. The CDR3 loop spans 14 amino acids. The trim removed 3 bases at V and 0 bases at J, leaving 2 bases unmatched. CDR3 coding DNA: TGTGCCAGCTCACCGGCTAGCGGCTCCTACGAGCAGTACTTC. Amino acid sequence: CASSPASGSYEQYF. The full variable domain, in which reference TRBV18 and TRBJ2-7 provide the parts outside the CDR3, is NAGVMQNPRHLVRRRGQEARLRCSPMKGHSHVYWYRQLPEEGLKFMVYLQKENIIDESGMPKERFSAEFPKEGPSILRIQQVVRGDSAAYFCASSPASGSYEQYFGPGTRLTVT.

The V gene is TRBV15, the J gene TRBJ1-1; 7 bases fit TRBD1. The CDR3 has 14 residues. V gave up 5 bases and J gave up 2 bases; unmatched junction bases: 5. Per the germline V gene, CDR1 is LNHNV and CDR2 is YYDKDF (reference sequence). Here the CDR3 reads CATSPGQLNTEAFF. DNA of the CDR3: TGTGCCACCAGCCCGGGACAGTTAAACACTGAAGCTTTCTTT. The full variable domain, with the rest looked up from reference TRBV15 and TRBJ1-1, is DAMVIQNPRYQVTQFGKPVTLSCSQTLNHNVMYWYQQKSSQAPKLLFHYYDKDFNNEADTPDNFQSRRPNTSFCFLDIRSPGLGDTAMYLCATSPGQLNTEAFFGQGTRLTVV.

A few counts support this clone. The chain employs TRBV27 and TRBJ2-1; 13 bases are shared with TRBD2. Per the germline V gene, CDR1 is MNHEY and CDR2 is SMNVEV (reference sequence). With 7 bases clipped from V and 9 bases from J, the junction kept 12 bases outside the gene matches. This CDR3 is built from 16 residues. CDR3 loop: CASTSSGTSGMVEQFF. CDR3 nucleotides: TGTGCCAGCACCTCATCCGGGACTAGCGGGATGGTTGAGCAGTTCTTC.

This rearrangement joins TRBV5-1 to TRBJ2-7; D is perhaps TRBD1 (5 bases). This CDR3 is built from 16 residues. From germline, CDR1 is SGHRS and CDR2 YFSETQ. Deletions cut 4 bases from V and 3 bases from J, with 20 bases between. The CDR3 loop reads CASSGDQGLAYYEQYF. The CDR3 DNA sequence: TGCGCCAGCAGCGGGGATCAGGGCCTTGCCTACTACGAGCAGTACTTC.

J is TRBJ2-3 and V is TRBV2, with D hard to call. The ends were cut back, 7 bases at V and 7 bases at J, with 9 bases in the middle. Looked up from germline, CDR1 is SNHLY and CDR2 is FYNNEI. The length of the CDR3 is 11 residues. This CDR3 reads CASTLTHTQYF. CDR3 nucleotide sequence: TGTGCCAGCACCTTAACTCATACGCAGTATTTT.

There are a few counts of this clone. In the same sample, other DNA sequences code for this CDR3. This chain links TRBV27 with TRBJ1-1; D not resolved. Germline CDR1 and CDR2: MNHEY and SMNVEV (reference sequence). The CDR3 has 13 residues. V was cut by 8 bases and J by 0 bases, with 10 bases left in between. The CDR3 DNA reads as TGTGCCAGCTCCACGGGGATGAACACTGAAGCTTTCTTT. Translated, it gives CASSTGMNTEAFF.

The CDR3 protein is CASSRGILNTEAFF. The DNA for the CDR3 is TGCGCCAGCAGCCGCGGCATACTAAACACTGAAGCTTTCTTT. This sequence joins TRBV4-1 and TRBJ1-1; the D is unclear. The CDR3 sequence is 14 residues long. Germline CDR1 reads MGHRA; CDR2 reads YSYEKL. V was shortened by 4 bases and J by 2 bases, with 11 bases between the two germline ends.

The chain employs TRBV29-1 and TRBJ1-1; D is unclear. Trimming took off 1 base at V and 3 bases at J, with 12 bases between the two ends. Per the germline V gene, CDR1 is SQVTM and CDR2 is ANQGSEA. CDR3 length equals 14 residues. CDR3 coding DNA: TGCAGCGTTGAAGGTAGGAGGGCGGACACTGAAGCTTTCTTT. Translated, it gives CSVEGRRADTEAFF.

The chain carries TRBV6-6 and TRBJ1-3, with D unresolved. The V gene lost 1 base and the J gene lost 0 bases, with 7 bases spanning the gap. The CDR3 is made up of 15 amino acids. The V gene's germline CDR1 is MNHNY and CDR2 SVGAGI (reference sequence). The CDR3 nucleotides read TGTGCCAGCAGTTACTACAGCCTCTCTGGAAACACCATATATTTT. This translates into CASSYYSLSGNTIYF.

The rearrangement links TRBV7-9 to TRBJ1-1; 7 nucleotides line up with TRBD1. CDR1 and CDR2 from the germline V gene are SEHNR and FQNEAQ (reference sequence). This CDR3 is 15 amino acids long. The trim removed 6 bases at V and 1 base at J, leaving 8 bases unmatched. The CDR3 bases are TGTGCCAGCAGGCCCGGACAGGCACCGAACACTGAAGCTTTCTTT. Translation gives CASRPGQAPNTEAFF.

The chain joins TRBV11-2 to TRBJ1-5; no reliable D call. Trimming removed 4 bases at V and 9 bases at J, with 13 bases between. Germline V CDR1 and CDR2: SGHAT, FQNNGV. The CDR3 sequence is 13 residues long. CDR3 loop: CASSWNQAGPQHF. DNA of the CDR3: TGTGCCAGCAGCTGGAACCAGGCCGGGCCCCAGCATTTT. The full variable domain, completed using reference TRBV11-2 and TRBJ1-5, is EAGVAQSPRYKIIEKRQSVAFWCNPISGHATLYWYQQILGQGPKLLIQFQNNGVVDDSQLPKDRFSAERLKGVDSTLKIQPAKLEDSAVYLCASSWNQAGPQHFGDGTRLSIL.

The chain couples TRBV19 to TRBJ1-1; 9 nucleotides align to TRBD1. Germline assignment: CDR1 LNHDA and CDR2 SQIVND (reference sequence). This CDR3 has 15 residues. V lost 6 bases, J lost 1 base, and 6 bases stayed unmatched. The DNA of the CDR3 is TGTGCCAGTAGGACAGGGGGTACTCAGAACACTGAAGCTTTCTTT. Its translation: CASRTGGTQNTEAFF.

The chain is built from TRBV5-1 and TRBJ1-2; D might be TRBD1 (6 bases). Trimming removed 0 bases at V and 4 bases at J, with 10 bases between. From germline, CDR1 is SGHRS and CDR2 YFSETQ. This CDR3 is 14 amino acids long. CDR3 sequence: CASSLDVQGYGYTF. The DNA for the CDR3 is TGCGCCAGCAGCTTGGACGTACAGGGCTATGGCTACACCTTC.